This T cell receptor (beta chain) was recorded in a study of human T cells and chemical hapten exposure. Study findings and constraints: Donor immune responses may differ from healthy people's, since all donors had alopecia. Compared with pre-sensitization or healthy control sets, expanded TCRs clustered more. TCRs whose frequency exceeded 1 in 1000 remained the same following DPC sensitization.

One entry per CDR3 protein results from TCRdb running MiXCR on the RACE reads. The table lists roughly 50,000 distinct CDR3 sequences, 9.9% of them singletons. Time point noted: patch test 3, about 24 weeks after DPC sensitization. Treatment meaning: therapeutic diphenylcyclopropenone sensitization with weekly scalp DPC. Researchers sampled blood before each patch test went on. The V gene lost 4 bases and the J gene lost 2 bases, with 8 bases spanning the gap. Germline V CDR1 and CDR2: MNHNS, SASEGT. CDR3 size: 13 residues. Concerning this clonotype: The antigen is undetermined.

The receptor was isolated from a woman in her thirties or forties with alopecia areata. Some clones in this sample may be carry-over from other donors' samples. V and J are TRBV6-1 and TRBJ2-5; no reliable D call. Here the sequenced sample was whole blood, taken in connection with sensitization to the hapten diphenylcyclopropenone (DPC). The chain's CDR3 is CASSARRQETQYF. The CDR3 nucleotides are TGTGCCAGCAGTGCGAGGAGACAAGAGACCCAGTACTTC.